This T cell receptor beta chain was recovered during a study of blood T cells in healthy people across ages. Alongside a J-beta primer mix, a sample-barcoded 5' primer served in a second PCR lasting roughly 6 to 11 cycles. From each sample, at least 3 million paired-end reads containing CDR3 were obtained. TCRdb passed the 5' RACE reads through MiXCR, listing each CDR3 protein once. The sample includes fewer than 1.5 million distinct CDR3 sequences, approximately 40% of them seen just once. Regarding the study as a whole: Long-lived donors had more naive CD4+ cells and higher diversity than aged donors. Unsorted PBMCs blocked a conclusive comparison of naive and antigen-experienced cells.

As for this clonotype: The antigen is undetermined.

The CDR3 is made up of 14 amino acids. Per the germline V gene, CDR1 is MNHEY and CDR2 is SVGAGI. The specimen was blood. The sequence derives from a woman aged 18-29 years in good health. This rearrangement joins TRBV6-5 to TRBJ2-5, with a tentative D call TRBD1 (6 bases). The J call may be in error: the DNA end matches TRBJ2-4 better. For the CDR3, the DNA is TGTGCCAGCAGTTACGACAGGACCAAAAACATTCAGTACTTC. It is translated as CASSYDRTKNIQYF.